This TCR beta chain stems from a study of T cell repertoires in ileal Crohn's disease. Generated by immunoSEQ multiplex PCR, the TCRdb table keeps only in-frame clones and is missing some. Here the sample spans 10,000 to 15,000 clones, approximately 80% being singletons. Described time point: neoterminal ileum biopsy at postoperative endoscopy, about 6 months after surgery. The CDR3 consists of 14 residues. V was cut by 3 bases and J by 4 bases, with 13 bases left in between. Per the germline V gene, CDR1 is SGHDT and CDR2 is YYEEEE. The sequence derives from an adult with Crohn's disease. The rearrangement joins TRBV5-6 to TRBJ2-5; no definite D call. The sequenced sample was ileal tissue. CDR3 amino acids: CASSSGVGLETQYF. In DNA, the CDR3 is TGTGCCAGCAGCTCAGGTGTTGGATTAGAGACCCAGTACTTC. Supplemented by reference TRBV5-6 and TRBJ2-5, the full variable domain reads DAGVTQSPTHLIKTRGQQVTLRCSPKSGHDTVSWYQQALGQGPQFIFQYYEEEERQRGNFPDRFSGHQFPNYSSELNVNALLLGDSALYLCASSSGVGLETQYFGPGTRLLVL.